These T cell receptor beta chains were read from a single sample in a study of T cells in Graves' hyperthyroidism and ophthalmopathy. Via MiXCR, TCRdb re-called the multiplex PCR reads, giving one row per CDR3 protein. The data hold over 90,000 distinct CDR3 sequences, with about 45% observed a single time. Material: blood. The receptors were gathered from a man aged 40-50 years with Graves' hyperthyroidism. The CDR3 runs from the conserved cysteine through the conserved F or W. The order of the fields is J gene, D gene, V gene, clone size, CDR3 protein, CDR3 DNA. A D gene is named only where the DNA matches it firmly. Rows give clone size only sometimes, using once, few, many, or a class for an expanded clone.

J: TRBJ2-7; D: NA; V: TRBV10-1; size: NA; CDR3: CASSERGGWNSYEQYF; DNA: TGCGCCAGCAGTGAAAGGGGCGGGTGGAACTCCTACGAGCAGTACTTC
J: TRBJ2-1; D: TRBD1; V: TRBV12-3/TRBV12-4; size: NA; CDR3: CASSPGTGRRTGEQFF; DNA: TGTGCCAGCAGTCCTGGGACAGGCCGGAGGACCGGGGAGCAGTTCTTC
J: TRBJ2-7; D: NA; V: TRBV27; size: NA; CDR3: CASSPWEQPYEQYF; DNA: TGTGCCAGCTCCCCTTGGGAACAGCCCTACGAGCAGTACTTC
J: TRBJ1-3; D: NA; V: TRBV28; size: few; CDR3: CASVGGASRNTIYF; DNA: TGTGCCAGTGTCGGGGGGGCTTCTCGAAACACCATATATTTT
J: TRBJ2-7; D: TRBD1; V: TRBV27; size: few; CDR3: CASRQGVFYEQYF; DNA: TGTGCCAGCCGACAGGGGGTGTTTTACGAGCAGTACTTC
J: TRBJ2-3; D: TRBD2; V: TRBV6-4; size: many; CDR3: CASSPERGDTQYF; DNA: TGTGCCAGCAGTCCTGAGCGGGGAGATACGCAGTATTTT
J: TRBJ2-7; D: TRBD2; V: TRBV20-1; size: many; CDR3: CSARPGRSGSGYEQYF; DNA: TGCAGTGCTAGACCCGGTAGGAGCGGGAGTGGGTACGAGCAGTACTTC
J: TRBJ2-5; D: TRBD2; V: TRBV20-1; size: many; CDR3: CSARDRGDQETQYF; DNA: TGCAGTGCTAGAGATCGGGGGGACCAAGAGACCCAGTACTTC
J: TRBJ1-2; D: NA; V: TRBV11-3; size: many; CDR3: CASGTSTF; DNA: TGTGCCAGCGGCACCAGCACCTTC
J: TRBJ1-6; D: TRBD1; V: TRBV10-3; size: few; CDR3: CAISESGQNSPLHF; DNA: TGTGCCATCAGTGAGTCGGGACAGAATTCACCCCTCCACTTT
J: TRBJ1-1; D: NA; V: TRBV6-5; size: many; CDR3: CASSDAWGSTEAFF; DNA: TGTGCCAGCAGCGACGCATGGGGTTCCACTGAAGCTTTCTTT
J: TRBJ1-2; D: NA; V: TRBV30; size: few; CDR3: CAWSLGQSYGYTF; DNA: TGTGCCTGGAGCCTAGGACAGTCCTATGGCTACACCTTC
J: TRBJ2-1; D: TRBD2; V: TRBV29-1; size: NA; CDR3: CSVEGQREEYEQFF; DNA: TGCAGCGTTGAAGGGCAGCGGGAGGAGTATGAGCAGTTCTTC
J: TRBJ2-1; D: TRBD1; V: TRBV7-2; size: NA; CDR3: CASSLGQGAYCEQFF; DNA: TGTGCCAGCAGCTTAGGTCAGGGGGCGTACTGTGAGCAGTTCTTC
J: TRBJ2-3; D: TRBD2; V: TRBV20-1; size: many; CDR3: CSARERGVPDTQYF; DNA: TGCAGTGCTAGAGAGCGGGGGGTACCGGATACGCAGTATTTT
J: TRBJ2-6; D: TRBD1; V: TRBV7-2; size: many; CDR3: CASSLGAGQASGANVLTF; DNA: TGTGCCAGCAGCTTAGGGGCGGGACAGGCCTCTGGGGCCAACGTCCTGACTTTC
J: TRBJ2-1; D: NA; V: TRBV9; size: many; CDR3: CASSGSSYNEQFF; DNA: TGTGCCAGCTCAGGGTCCTCCTACAATGAGCAGTTCTTC
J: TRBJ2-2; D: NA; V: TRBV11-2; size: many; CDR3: CASSLDLLNTGELFF; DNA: TGTGCCAGCAGCTTAGATCTCCTGAACACCGGGGAGCTGTTTTTT
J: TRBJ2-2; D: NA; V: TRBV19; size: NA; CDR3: CASSIGDGSGELFF; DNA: TGTGCCAGTAGTATAGGGGACGGATCCGGGGAGCTGTTTTTT
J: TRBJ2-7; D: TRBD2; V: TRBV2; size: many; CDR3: CASSFSGTYEQYF; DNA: TGTGCCAGCAGTTTTAGCGGGACCTACGAGCAGTACTTC
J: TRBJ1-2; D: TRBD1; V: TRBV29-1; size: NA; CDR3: CSGDRGYGYTF; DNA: TGCAGCGGGGACAGGGGGTATGGCTACACCTTC
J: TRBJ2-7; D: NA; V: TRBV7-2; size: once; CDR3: CASSLQYGPYEQYF; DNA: TGTGCCAGCAGCTTACAGTACGGCCCCTACGAGCAGTACTTC
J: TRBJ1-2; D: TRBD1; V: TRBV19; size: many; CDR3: CASQRQGADYGYTF; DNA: TGTGCCAGCCAAAGACAGGGGGCCGACTATGGCTACACCTTC
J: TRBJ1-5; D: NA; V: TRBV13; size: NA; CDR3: CASSPGLAGESNQPQHF; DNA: TGTGCCAGCAGCCCAGGACTAGCGGGGGAGAGCAATCAGCCCCAGCATTTT
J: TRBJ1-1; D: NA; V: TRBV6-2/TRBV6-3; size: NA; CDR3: CASSEEGTEAFF; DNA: TGTGCCAGCAGTGAAGAGGGGACTGAAGCTTTCTTT
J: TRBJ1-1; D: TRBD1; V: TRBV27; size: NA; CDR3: CASRPGGRGLYTEAFF; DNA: TGTGCCAGCAGACCAGGCGGCAGGGGGCTCTACACTGAAGCTTTCTTT
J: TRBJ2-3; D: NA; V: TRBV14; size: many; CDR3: CASSFGPGVTQYF; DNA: TGTGCCAGCAGCTTCGGACCCGGGGTTACGCAGTATTTT